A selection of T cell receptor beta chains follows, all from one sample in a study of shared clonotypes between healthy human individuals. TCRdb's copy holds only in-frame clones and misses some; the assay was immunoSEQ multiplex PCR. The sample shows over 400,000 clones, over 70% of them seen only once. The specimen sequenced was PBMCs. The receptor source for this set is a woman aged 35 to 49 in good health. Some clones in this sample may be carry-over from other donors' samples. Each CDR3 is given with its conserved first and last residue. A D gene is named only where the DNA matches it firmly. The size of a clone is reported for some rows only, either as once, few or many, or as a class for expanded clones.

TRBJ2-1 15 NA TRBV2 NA TGTGCCAGCAGTCCTGGGGCCGGCCCCCACAATGAGCAGTTCTTC CASSPGAGPHNEQFF
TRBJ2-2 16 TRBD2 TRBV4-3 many TGCGCCAGCAGCCAAGTTAGCGGGAGAGGCACCGGGGAGCTGTTTTTT CASSQVSGRGTGELFF
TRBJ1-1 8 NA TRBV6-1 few TGTGCCAGCAGTTGGGCTTTCTTT CASSWAFF
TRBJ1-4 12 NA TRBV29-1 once TGCAGCGTTGTAGGCTTTGGGGAAAAACTGTTTTTT CSVVGFGEKLFF
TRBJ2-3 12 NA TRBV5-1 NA TGCGCCAGCAGCTTGTCCACAGATACGCAGTATTTT CASSLSTDTQYF
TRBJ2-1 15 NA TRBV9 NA TGTGCCAGCAGCGTATTCTCGGGTCCGGGGGTTGAGCAGTTCTTC CASSVFSGPGVEQFF
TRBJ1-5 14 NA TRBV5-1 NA TGCGCCAGCAGCTTGGGAACAGGCCATCAGCCCCAGCATTTT CASSLGTGHQPQHF
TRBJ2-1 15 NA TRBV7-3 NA TGTGCCAGCAGCTTATGGGGACTGGGAAACAATGAGCAGTTCTTC CASSLWGLGNNEQFF
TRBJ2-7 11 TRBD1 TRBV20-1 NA TGCGTCCCGGGACAGGGGCACGAGCAGTACTTC CVPGQGHEQYF
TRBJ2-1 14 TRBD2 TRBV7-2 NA TGTGCCAGCAGTTCTATCCTGACTAGCGCAGAGCAGTTCTTC CASSSILTSAEQFF
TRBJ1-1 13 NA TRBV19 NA TGTGCCAGTAGTAGTGGGGTCGGCACTGAAGCTTTCTTT CASSSGVGTEAFF
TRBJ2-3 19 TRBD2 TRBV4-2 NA TGTGCCAGCAGCCAAGAGGCGAAGGGGCCTAGCGGGAGTATAAATACGCAGTATTTT CASSQEAKGPSGSINTQYF
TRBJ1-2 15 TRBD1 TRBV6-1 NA TGTGCCAGCAGTGTTAGAGGGGGCCAATACTATGGCTACACCTTC CASSVRGGQYYGYTF
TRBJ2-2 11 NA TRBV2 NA TGTGCCAGCAGTGGCAGCGGGGAGCTGTTTTTT CASSGSGELFF
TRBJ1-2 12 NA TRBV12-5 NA TGTGCCAGCGGTCCAGGGGCCTATGGCTACACCTTC CASGPGAYGYTF
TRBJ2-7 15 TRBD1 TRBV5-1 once TGCGCCAGCAGCGATAGGTCCGGGACAGGGTACGAGCAGTACTTC CASSDRSGTGYEQYF
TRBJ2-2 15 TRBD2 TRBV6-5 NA TGTGCCAGCAGCTGGACTAGCGGAGCGGCCGGGGAGCTGTTTTTT CASSWTSGAAGELFF
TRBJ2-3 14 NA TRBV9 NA TGTGCCAGCAGCACCCTACAGGGAACAGATACGCAGTATTTT CASSTLQGTDTQYF
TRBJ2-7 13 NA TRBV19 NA TGTGCCAGTAGTATCGGGACTGCCTACGAGCAGTACTTC CASSIGTAYEQYF
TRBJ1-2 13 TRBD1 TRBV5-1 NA TGCGCCAGCAGCTCGCAGGGGGAGGATGGCTACACCTTC CASSSQGEDGYTF
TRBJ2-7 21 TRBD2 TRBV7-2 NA TGTGCCAGCAGCTTAGCGGTCCCCCCGGGACTAGCGGGAGGTAACTCCTACGAGCAGTACTTC CASSLAVPPGLAGGNSYEQYF
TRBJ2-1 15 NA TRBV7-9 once TGTGCCAGCAGCCTAGTTTCAGAGGCCTACAATGAGCAGTTCTTC CASSLVSEAYNEQFF
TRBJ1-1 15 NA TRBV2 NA TGTGCCAGCAGGGGTGGACAGATCGTAAACACTGAAGCTTTCTTT CASRGGQIVNTEAFF
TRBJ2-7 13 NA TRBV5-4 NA TGTGCCAGCAGCTTGGCAGGGGTTTACGAGCAGTACTTC CASSLAGVYEQYF
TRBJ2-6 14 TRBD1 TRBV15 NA TGTGCCACCAGCAGAGGGGTTCAGGGACAGACCCTGACTTTC CATSRGVQGQTLTF
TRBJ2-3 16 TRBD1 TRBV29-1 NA TGCAGCGTTCAGCCCACAGGGGCCCCTAGCACAGATACGCAGTATTTT CSVQPTGAPSTDTQYF
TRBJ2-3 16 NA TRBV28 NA TGTGCCAGCAGTTTGGGGTCCGGGGGAGACACAGATACGCAGTATTTT CASSLGSGGDTDTQYF
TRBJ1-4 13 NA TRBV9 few TGTGCCAGCAGCCTCGGGCGGAGTGAAAAACTGTTTTTT CASSLGRSEKLFF
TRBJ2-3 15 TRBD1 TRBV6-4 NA TGTGCCAGCAGTGAAGACAGGGGTGCCACAGATACGCAGTATTTT CASSEDRGATDTQYF
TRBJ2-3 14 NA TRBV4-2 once TGTGCCAGCAGCCAAGAGCGCTACACAGATACGCAGTATTTT CASSQERYTDTQYF
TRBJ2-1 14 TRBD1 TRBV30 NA TGTGCCTGCCCGGGACAGGGCCCCTACAATGAGCAGTTCTTC CACPGQGPYNEQFF
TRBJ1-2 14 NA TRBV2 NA TGTGCCAGCAGTGAAGCGGAACCGCGCTATGGCTACACCTTC CASSEAEPRYGYTF
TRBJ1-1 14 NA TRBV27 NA TGTGCCAGCAGTTTTGGGTCCATGAACACTGAAGCTTTCTTT CASSFGSMNTEAFF
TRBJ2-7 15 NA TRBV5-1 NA TGCGCCAGCAGCTTCGCCCAGGTAAAATCCGGCGAGCAGTACTTC CASSFAQVKSGEQYF
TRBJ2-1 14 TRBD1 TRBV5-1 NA TGCGCCAGCACCTCGGACAGGCAAAACAATGAGCAGTTCTTC CASTSDRQNNEQFF
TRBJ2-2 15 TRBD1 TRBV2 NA TGTGCCAGCAGGAATCGACAGGGGATCACCGGGGAGCTGTTTTTT CASRNRQGITGELFF
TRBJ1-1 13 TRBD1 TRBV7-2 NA TGTGCCAGCAGCCTTAGAGAGGGACAGGGGGCTTTCTTT CASSLREGQGAFF
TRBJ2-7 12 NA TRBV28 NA TGTGCCAGCAGGCACCTAGACGTGGGGCAGTACTTC CASRHLDVGQYF
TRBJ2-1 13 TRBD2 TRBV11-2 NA TGTGCCAGCAGGCGGGCGGGGGTGGATGAGCAGTTCTTC CASRRAGVDEQFF
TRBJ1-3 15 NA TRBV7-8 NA TGTGCCAGCAGCTTAGGTAGAATCGGAGGAAACACCATATATTTT CASSLGRIGGNTIYF
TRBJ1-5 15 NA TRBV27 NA TGTGCCAGCAGTTTAGGGCAGGGCGGCAATCAGCCCCAGCATTTT CASSLGQGGNQPQHF
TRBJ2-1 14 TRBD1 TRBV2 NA TGTGCCAGCAGCCCCCGGACAGGGGCCAATGAGCAGTTCTTC CASSPRTGANEQFF
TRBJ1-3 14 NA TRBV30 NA TGTGCCTGGAGTTACGTCAGCTCTGGAAACACCATATATTTT CAWSYVSSGNTIYF
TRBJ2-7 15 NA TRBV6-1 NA TGTGCCAGCAGTGCCATTAGCGGCAGAACCTACGAGCAGTACTTC CASSAISGRTYEQYF
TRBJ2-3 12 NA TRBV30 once TGTGCCTGGAGTCCTAGCCCAGATACGCAGTATTTT CAWSPSPDTQYF
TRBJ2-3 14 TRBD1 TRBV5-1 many TGCGCCAGCAGCTTGGGACAGGGAGCGGATACGCAGTATTTT CASSLGQGADTQYF
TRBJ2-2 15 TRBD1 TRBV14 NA TGTGCCAGCAGCCAAGTAGGACAGGGCTCCGGGGAGCTGTTTTTT CASSQVGQGSGELFF
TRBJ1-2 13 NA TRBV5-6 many TGTGCCAGCAGCTTGAAGGCAGGCTATGGCTACACCTTC CASSLKAGYGYTF
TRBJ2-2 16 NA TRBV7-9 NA TGTGCCAGCAGGGACGGCGGCGGGGCGAACACCGGGGAGCTGTTTTTT CASRDGGGANTGELFF
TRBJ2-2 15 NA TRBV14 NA TGTGCCAGCAGCCAAGCACGGGCAGAGACCGGGGAGCTGTTTTTT CASSQARAETGELFF
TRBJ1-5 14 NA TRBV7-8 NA TGTGCCAGCAGCCCGGGACCGCCTACGCAGCCCCAGCATTTT CASSPGPPTQPQHF
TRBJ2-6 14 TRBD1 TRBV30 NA TGTGCCTGCAGCGACAGGGCTGGGGCCAACGTCCTGACTTTC CACSDRAGANVLTF
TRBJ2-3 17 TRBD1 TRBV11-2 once TGTGCCAGCAGCCCCCGAGGTACGGGACAGGGCACAGATACGCAGTATTTT CASSPRGTGQGTDTQYF
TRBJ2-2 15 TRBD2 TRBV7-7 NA TGTGCTAGCAGCTCGGGACTAGCGGACACCGGGGAGCTGTTTTTT CASSSGLADTGELFF
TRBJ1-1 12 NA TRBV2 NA TGTGCCAGCAGAAGGGGGAACACTGAAGCTTTCTTT CASRRGNTEAFF
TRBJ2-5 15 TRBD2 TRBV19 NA TGTGCCAGTAGTAGTCTAGCGGGAGCTCAAGAGACCCAGTACTTC CASSSLAGAQETQYF
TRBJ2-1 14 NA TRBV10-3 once TGTGCCATCAGTGGGGGGATGCCCGGGGATGAGCAGTTCTTC CAISGGMPGDEQFF
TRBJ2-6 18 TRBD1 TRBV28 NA TGTGCCAGCAGTTCCACAGGGGCCATCGCCTCTGGGGCCAACGTCCTGACTTTC CASSSTGAIASGANVLTF
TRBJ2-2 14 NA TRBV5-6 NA TGTGCCAGCAGCTGGGGGGGCCGATCCGGGGAGCTGTTTTTT CASSWGGRSGELFF